Listed below are T cell receptor beta chains from one sample, sequenced in a study of early T cells in non-severe SARS-CoV-2 infection. TCRdb used MiXCR to reprocess the 5' RACE reads, holding one entry per CDR3 protein. The sample contains roughly 46,000 distinct CDR3 sequences, less than 8.5% of which appear only once. The sample comprised whole blood. Every receptor here comes from an adult who was a healthcare worker with PCR-confirmed SARS-CoV-2 infection or an uninfected control (not recorded which). The CDR3 runs from the conserved cysteine through the conserved F or W. The D gene is left open where the match is weak. Some rows mark clone size as missing; the rest say once, few, many or name a class of expanded clone.

CDR3 protein: CSVEYGTPSTDTQYF
CDR3 DNA: TGCAGCGTTGAGTACGGGACCCCTAGCACAGATACGCAGTATTTT
J gene: TRBJ2-3
V gene: TRBV29-1
D gene: NA
clone size: many

CDR3 protein: CASSSDYEQYF
CDR3 DNA: TGTGCCAGCAGCTCGGACTACGAGCAGTACTTC
J gene: TRBJ2-7
V gene: TRBV7-8
D gene: NA
clone size: few

CDR3 protein: CASTSPGQPQHF
CDR3 DNA: TGTGCCAGCACCTCCCCAGGCCAGCCCCAGCATTTT
J gene: TRBJ1-5
V gene: TRBV6-5
D gene: NA
clone size: NA

CDR3 protein: CASSHRATNTGELFF
CDR3 DNA: TGTGCCAGCTCACACAGGGCTACCAACACCGGGGAGCTGTTTTTT
J gene: TRBJ2-2
V gene: TRBV18
D gene: NA
clone size: many

CDR3 protein: CASSLVTGVSYTF
CDR3 DNA: TGTGCCAGCAGCTTAGTGACGGGAGTTAGCTACACCTTC
J gene: TRBJ1-2
V gene: TRBV7-9
D gene: NA
clone size: NA

CDR3 protein: CASSETGPNTEAFF
CDR3 DNA: TGCGCCAGCAGTGAGACAGGGCCGAACACTGAAGCTTTCTTT
J gene: TRBJ1-1
V gene: TRBV10-1
D gene: NA
clone size: few

CDR3 protein: CASSILAGDADTQYF
CDR3 DNA: TGTGCCAGCTCCATTCTAGCGGGGGACGCAGATACGCAGTATTTT
J gene: TRBJ2-3
V gene: TRBV18
D gene: TRBD2
clone size: few

CDR3 protein: CATSDRTGGSSTDTQYF
CDR3 DNA: TGTGCCACCAGTGACCGGACAGGGGGCAGTAGCACAGATACGCAGTATTTT
J gene: TRBJ2-3
V gene: TRBV24-1
D gene: TRBD1
clone size: NA

CDR3 protein: CASRTETGTSPLHF
CDR3 DNA: TGTGCCAGCAGGACCGAGACAGGGACCTCACCCCTCCACTTT
J gene: TRBJ1-6
V gene: TRBV6-1
D gene: TRBD1
clone size: few

CDR3 protein: CASSATGGHEQFF
CDR3 DNA: TGTGCCAGCAGCGCAACAGGGGGCCATGAGCAGTTCTTC
J gene: TRBJ2-1
V gene: TRBV7-2
D gene: TRBD1
clone size: few

CDR3 protein: CASSQGLTYEQYF
CDR3 DNA: TGTGCCAGCAGCCAGGGTTTGACCTACGAGCAGTACTTC
J gene: TRBJ2-7
V gene: TRBV6-5
D gene: NA
clone size: few

CDR3 protein: CASSLRGLARDTQYF
CDR3 DNA: TGTGCCAGCAGCTTAAGGGGGCTAGCAAGAGATACCCAGTACTTC
J gene: TRBJ2-5
V gene: TRBV7-2
D gene: TRBD1
clone size: few

CDR3 protein: CASSTYRGSGGANVLTF
CDR3 DNA: TGTGCCAGCAGTACCTACAGGGGGAGTGGTGGGGCCAACGTCCTGACTTTC
J gene: TRBJ2-6
V gene: TRBV27
D gene: TRBD1
clone size: many

CDR3 protein: CSVEDRGAGGPYEQYF
CDR3 DNA: TGCAGCGTTGAAGATCGAGGAGCGGGGGGGCCCTACGAGCAGTACTTC
J gene: TRBJ2-7
V gene: TRBV29-1
D gene: TRBD2
clone size: few

CDR3 protein: CASAPLAGAPTDTQYF
CDR3 DNA: TGTGCCAGCGCACCTTTAGCGGGGGCTCCCACAGATACGCAGTATTTT
J gene: TRBJ2-3
V gene: TRBV7-2
D gene: TRBD2
clone size: NA

CDR3 protein: CASSLRPVSVADTQYF
CDR3 DNA: TGTGCCAGCAGTTTACGGCCCGTATCCGTGGCAGATACGCAGTATTTT
J gene: TRBJ2-3
V gene: TRBV28
D gene: NA
clone size: few

CDR3 protein: CSAGDRQEQPQHF
CDR3 DNA: TGCAGTGCAGGGGACAGGCAGGAGCAGCCCCAGCATTTT
J gene: TRBJ1-5
V gene: TRBV20-1
D gene: TRBD1
clone size: NA

CDR3 protein: CASSYSTGAGEKLFF
CDR3 DNA: TGTGCCAGCAGTTACTCTACGGGAGCAGGTGAAAAACTGTTTTTT
J gene: TRBJ1-4
V gene: TRBV6-6
D gene: NA
clone size: NA

CDR3 protein: CAISESRTGSNEQFF
CDR3 DNA: TGTGCCATCAGTGAGTCGAGGACAGGGAGCAATGAGCAGTTCTTC
J gene: TRBJ2-1
V gene: TRBV10-3
D gene: TRBD1
clone size: many

CDR3 protein: CASSPGGGNQPQHF
CDR3 DNA: TGTGCCAGCAGTCCAGGGGGCGGCAATCAGCCCCAGCATTTT
J gene: TRBJ1-5
V gene: TRBV25-1
D gene: TRBD1
clone size: many

CDR3 protein: CASSKSAGSINAEQYF
CDR3 DNA: TGTGCCAGCAGCAAGAGTGCAGGGTCGATAAATGCCGAGCAGTACTTC
J gene: TRBJ2-7
V gene: TRBV9
D gene: NA
clone size: few

CDR3 protein: CASRANPGTGMTGELFF
CDR3 DNA: TGTGCCAGCAGGGCTAATCCCGGGACAGGGATGACCGGGGAGCTGTTTTTT
J gene: TRBJ2-2
V gene: TRBV7-2
D gene: TRBD1
clone size: few

CDR3 protein: CAGDRGTGELFF
CDR3 DNA: TGTGCCGGCGACAGGGGCACCGGGGAGCTGTTTTTT
J gene: TRBJ2-2
V gene: TRBV2
D gene: TRBD1
clone size: many

CDR3 protein: CASSSTVYEQYF
CDR3 DNA: TGTGCCAGCTCCTCGACTGTCTACGAGCAGTACTTC
J gene: TRBJ2-7
V gene: TRBV12-3/TRBV12-4
D gene: NA
clone size: NA

CDR3 protein: CASSLIGDTNYGYTF
CDR3 DNA: TGTGCCAGCAGCCTTATAGGGGACACCAACTATGGCTACACCTTC
J gene: TRBJ1-2
V gene: TRBV7-8
D gene: NA
clone size: many

CDR3 protein: CASSLGTGAYYGYTF
CDR3 DNA: TGCGCCAGCAGCTTGGGGACAGGGGCTTACTATGGCTACACCTTC
J gene: TRBJ1-2
V gene: TRBV5-1
D gene: TRBD1
clone size: few

CDR3 protein: CASSKVGTVGFYEQYF
CDR3 DNA: TGTGCCAGTAGTAAGGTCGGGACGGTGGGATTCTACGAGCAGTACTTC
J gene: TRBJ2-7
V gene: TRBV19
D gene: NA
clone size: NA

CDR3 protein: CASSYRGAMNTEAFF
CDR3 DNA: TGTGCCAGCAGCTACAGGGGGGCTATGAACACTGAAGCTTTCTTT
J gene: TRBJ1-1
V gene: TRBV11-3
D gene: TRBD1
clone size: NA

CDR3 protein: CASSQDRSGETQYF
CDR3 DNA: TGTGCCAGCAGCCAAGACAGGTCGGGCGAGACCCAGTACTTC
J gene: TRBJ2-5
V gene: TRBV3-1
D gene: NA
clone size: few

CDR3 protein: CASRGQGSEQYF
CDR3 DNA: TGTGCCAGCAGGGGACAGGGCTCCGAGCAGTACTTC
J gene: TRBJ2-7
V gene: TRBV6-5
D gene: TRBD1
clone size: few

CDR3 protein: CASSTDSAGELFF
CDR3 DNA: TGTGCCAGCAGTACCGACTCGGCCGGGGAGCTGTTTTTT
J gene: TRBJ2-2
V gene: TRBV6-5
D gene: NA
clone size: NA

CDR3 protein: CASSFGESGEQYF
CDR3 DNA: TGTGCCAGCAGCTTCGGGGAATCGGGAGAGCAGTACTTC
J gene: TRBJ2-7
V gene: TRBV7-9
D gene: NA
clone size: many

CDR3 protein: CASSQEAGNTEAFF
CDR3 DNA: TGTGCCAGCAGCCAAGAAGCAGGGAACACTGAAGCTTTCTTT
J gene: TRBJ1-1
V gene: TRBV3-1
D gene: NA
clone size: NA

CDR3 protein: CSARDRGPKNTEAFF
CDR3 DNA: TGCAGTGCTCGGGACAGGGGGCCTAAGAACACTGAAGCTTTCTTT
J gene: TRBJ1-1
V gene: TRBV20-1
D gene: TRBD1
clone size: few

CDR3 protein: CASSGLYEQYF
CDR3 DNA: TGTGCCAGCAGTGGACTCTACGAGCAGTACTTC
J gene: TRBJ2-7
V gene: TRBV6-2/TRBV6-3
D gene: NA
clone size: NA

CDR3 protein: CASSRPRTVSKNSGNTIYF
CDR3 DNA: TGTGCCAGTAGTCGCCCAAGGACAGTGTCCAAAAACTCTGGAAACACCATATATTTT
J gene: TRBJ1-3
V gene: TRBV19
D gene: NA
clone size: few

CDR3 protein: CASRAQGGTGELFF
CDR3 DNA: TGTGCCAGTAGGGCCCAGGGGGGAACCGGGGAGCTGTTTTTT
J gene: TRBJ2-2
V gene: TRBV19
D gene: NA
clone size: many

CDR3 protein: CASSSPAGGPTDTQYF
CDR3 DNA: TGTGCCAGCAGTTCCCCAGCGGGGGGCCCCACAGATACGCAGTATTTT
J gene: TRBJ2-3
V gene: TRBV6-2/TRBV6-3
D gene: TRBD2
clone size: NA

CDR3 protein: CASSDRQFANYGYTF
CDR3 DNA: TGCGCCAGCAGCGATCGACAGTTTGCTAACTATGGCTACACCTTC
J gene: TRBJ1-2
V gene: TRBV4-1
D gene: NA
clone size: NA

CDR3 protein: CASSPYRTGVSYNEQFF
CDR3 DNA: TGTGCCAGCAGCCCCTATAGGACAGGGGTATCCTACAATGAGCAGTTCTTC
J gene: TRBJ2-1
V gene: TRBV14
D gene: TRBD1
clone size: many

CDR3 protein: CASSEGGPGHLSSGANVLTF
CDR3 DNA: TGCGCCAGCAGTGAGGGGGGTCCCGGACACCTAAGCTCTGGGGCCAACGTCCTGACTTTC
J gene: TRBJ2-6
V gene: TRBV10-2
D gene: NA
clone size: few

CDR3 protein: CSARESSVLYNSPLHF
CDR3 DNA: TGCAGTGCTAGAGAAAGCTCCGTTCTCTATAATTCACCCCTCCACTTT
J gene: TRBJ1-6
V gene: TRBV20-1
D gene: NA
clone size: NA

CDR3 protein: CASSVSIAGQGVEQYF
CDR3 DNA: TGTGCCAGCAGCGTATCGATCGCCGGGCAGGGGGTCGAGCAGTACTTC
J gene: TRBJ2-7
V gene: TRBV9
D gene: TRBD1
clone size: few

CDR3 protein: CASSSTETASQYF
CDR3 DNA: TGTGCCAGCAGCTCGACGGAGACCGCGAGCCAGTACTTC
J gene: TRBJ2-5
V gene: TRBV7-9
D gene: NA
clone size: many